This T cell receptor beta chain was sequenced in a study of shared clonotypes between healthy human individuals. Terminally differentiated effector memory CD45RA+ cells were excluded by CCR7 positive selection of CD45RO-negative cells. Worth noting for this clone: Its antigen remains unknown.

Using immunoSEQ multiplex PCR, the repertoire was profiled, and TCRdb retains in-frame clones only, with some absent. The sample includes under 1 million clones, around 96% seen only once; the top ten take under 0.3%. Study-level points and caveats: Sampling used blood alone; tissue repertoires probably differ.

V was trimmed by 0 bases and J by 6 bases, leaving 5 bases between them. The length of the CDR3 is 13 residues. Per the germline V gene, CDR1 is SGHAT and CDR2 is FQNNGV. Sequenced input: naive CD8+ T cells sorted from blood. V is TRBV11-2 and J is TRBJ2-2, with D unresolved. This receptor was identified in a man aged 25-45 years in good health. DNA of the CDR3: TGTGCCAGCAGCTTAGAGGTATCCGGGGAGCTGTTTTTT. Translating it yields CASSLEVSGELFF.